The clone carrying this TCR beta chain has a single count. These data come from a study of CD8 T cells in Susac syndrome. The germline gives CDR1 SGHRS, CDR2 YFSETQ. CDR3 length: 14 amino acids. J lost 7 bases, V lost 7 bases, and 11 bases had no gene match. Reverse transcription used roughly 0.45 to 1 ug RNA and random hexamers. TCRdb processed the immunoSEQ multiplex PCR reads anew with MiXCR; each CDR3 protein has one entry. The table records more than 150,000 distinct CDR3 sequences, around 94% of them present only once. This TCR came from a human donor in good health. The sequenced sample was CD4+ T cells from PBMCs. This chain connects TRBV5-1 to TRBJ2-7; 10 bases agree with TRBD2. The CDR3, as DNA: TGCGCCAGCGCGAGCGGGGGGGCTCAAGGAGAGCAGTACTTC. This translates into CASASGGAQGEQYF.